This T cell receptor beta chain emerged from a study of blood T cell repertoires in COVID-19. Original processing methods: For nucleated cells, counts were estimated from reference gene primer amplification. TCRdb keeps only in-frame clones here, not all; method: immunoSEQ multiplex PCR. V, J and clone size reflect that table, while D and trimming were determined from the DNA. The table lists 200,000 to 250,000 clones, around 82% of them singletons. The junction had 7 bases not matched to a gene; V was cut back by 2 bases and J by 4 bases. The CDR3 length is 16 residues. From germline, CDR1 is ENHRY and CDR2 SYGVKD.

The J gene is TRBJ1-2, the V gene TRBV10-3; 10 nucleotides match TRBD1. What was sequenced was peripheral blood. The clonotype originates from a woman of 80 years or more with active or convalescent COVID-19. The DNA of the CDR3 is TGTGCCATCAGTGAGGGACGACAGGGGGCTGGCTATGGCTACACCTTC. Amino acid sequence: CAISEGRQGAGYGYTF.